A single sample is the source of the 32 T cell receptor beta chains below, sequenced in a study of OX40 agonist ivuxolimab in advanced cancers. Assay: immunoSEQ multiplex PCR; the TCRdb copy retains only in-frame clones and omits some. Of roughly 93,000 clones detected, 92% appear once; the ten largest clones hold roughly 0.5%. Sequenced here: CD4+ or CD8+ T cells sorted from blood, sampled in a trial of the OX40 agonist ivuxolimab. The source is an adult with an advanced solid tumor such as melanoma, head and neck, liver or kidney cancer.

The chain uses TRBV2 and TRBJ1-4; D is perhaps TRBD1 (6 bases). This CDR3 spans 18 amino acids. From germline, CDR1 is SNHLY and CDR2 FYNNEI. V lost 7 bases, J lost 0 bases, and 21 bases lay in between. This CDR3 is CASIGLGQSIATNEKLFF. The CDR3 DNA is TGTGCCAGCATTGGGTTAGGACAGTCCATTGCAACTAATGAAAAACTGTTTTTT.

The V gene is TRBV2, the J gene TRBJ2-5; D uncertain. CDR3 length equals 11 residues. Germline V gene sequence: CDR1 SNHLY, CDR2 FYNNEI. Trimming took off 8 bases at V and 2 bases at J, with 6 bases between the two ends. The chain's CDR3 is CASGSQETQYF. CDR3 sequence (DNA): TGTGCCAGCGGTTCACAAGAGACCCAGTACTTC.

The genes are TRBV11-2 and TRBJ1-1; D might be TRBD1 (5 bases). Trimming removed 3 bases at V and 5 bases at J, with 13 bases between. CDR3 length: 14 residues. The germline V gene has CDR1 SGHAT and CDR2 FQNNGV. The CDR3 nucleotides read TGTGCCAGCAGCTTCGGAGGGACTTGGACTGAAGCTTTCTTT. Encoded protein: CASSFGGTWTEAFF.

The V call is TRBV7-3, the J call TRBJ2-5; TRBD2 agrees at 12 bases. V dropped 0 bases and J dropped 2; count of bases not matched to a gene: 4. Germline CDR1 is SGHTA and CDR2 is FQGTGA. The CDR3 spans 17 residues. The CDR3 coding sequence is TGTGCCAGCAGCTTAACGGGACTAGCGGGTTCACAAGAGACCCAGTACTTC. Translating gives CASSLTGLAGSQETQYF.

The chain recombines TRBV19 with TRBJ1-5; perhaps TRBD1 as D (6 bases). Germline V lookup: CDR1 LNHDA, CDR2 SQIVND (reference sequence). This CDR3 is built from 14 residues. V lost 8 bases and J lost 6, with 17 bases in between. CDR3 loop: CASSHLQGRQPQHF. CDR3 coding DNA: TGTGCCAGTTCTCACCTGCAGGGGCGTCAGCCCCAGCATTTT.

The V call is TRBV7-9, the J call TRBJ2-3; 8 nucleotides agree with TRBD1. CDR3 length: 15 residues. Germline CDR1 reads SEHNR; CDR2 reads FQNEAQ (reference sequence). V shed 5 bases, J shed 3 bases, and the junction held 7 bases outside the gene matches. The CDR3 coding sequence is TGTGCCAGCAGCCCGCCAGGGGGCTTGACAGATACGCAGTATTTT. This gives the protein CASSPPGGLTDTQYF.

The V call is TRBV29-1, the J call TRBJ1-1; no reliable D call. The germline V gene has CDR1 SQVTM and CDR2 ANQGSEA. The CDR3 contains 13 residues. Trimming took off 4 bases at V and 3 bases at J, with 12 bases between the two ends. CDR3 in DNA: TGCAGCGTTGGAGGTAAGGCGGACACTGAAGCTTTCTTT. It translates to CSVGGKADTEAFF.

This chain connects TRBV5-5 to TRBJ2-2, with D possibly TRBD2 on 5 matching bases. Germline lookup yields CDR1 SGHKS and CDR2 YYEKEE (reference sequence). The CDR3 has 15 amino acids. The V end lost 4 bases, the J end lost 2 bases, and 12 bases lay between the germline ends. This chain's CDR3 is CASSPGNINTGELFF. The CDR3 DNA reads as TGTGCCAGCAGCCCGGGAAACATAAACACCGGGGAGCTGTTTTTT. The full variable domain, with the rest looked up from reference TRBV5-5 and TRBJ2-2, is DAGVTQSPTHLIKTRGQQVTLRCSPISGHKSVSWYQQVLGQGPQFIFQYYEKEERGRGNFPDRFSARQFPNYSSELNVNALLLGDSALYLCASSPGNINTGELFFGEGSRLTVL.

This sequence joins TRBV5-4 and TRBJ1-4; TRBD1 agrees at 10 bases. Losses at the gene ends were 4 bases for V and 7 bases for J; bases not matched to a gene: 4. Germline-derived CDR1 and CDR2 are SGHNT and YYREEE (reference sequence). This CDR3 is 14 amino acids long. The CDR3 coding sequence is TGTGCCAGCAGCAGACAGGGGGCGTCTGAAAAACTGTTTTTT. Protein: CASSRQGASEKLFF.

CDR3 residues: CASRDRGREETQYF. CDR3 coding DNA: TGTGCCAGTAGGGACAGGGGGCGCGAAGAGACCCAGTACTTC. The chain recombines TRBV19 with TRBJ2-5; TRBD1 aligns across 11 bases. The CDR3 spans 14 residues. The J segment lost 3 bases and the V segment lost 6 bases, leaving 3 bases of the junction unmatched. CDR1 LNHDA and CDR2 SQIVND come from the germline V gene (reference sequence).

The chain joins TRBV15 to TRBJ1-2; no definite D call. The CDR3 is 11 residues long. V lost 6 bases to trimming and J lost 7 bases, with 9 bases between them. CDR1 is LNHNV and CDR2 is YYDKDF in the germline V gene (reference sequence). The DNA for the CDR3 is TGTGCCACCAGGAGGGATGGTGGCTACACCTTC. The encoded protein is CATRRDGGYTF.

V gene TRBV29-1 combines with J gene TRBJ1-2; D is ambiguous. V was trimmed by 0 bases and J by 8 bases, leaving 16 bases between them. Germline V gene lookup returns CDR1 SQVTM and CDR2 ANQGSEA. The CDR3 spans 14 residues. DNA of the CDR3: TGCAGCGTTGAAGATAAGCGGGGTTCGAGGGGCTACACCTTC. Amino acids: CSVEDKRGSRGYTF. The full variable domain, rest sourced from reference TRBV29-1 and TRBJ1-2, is SAVISQKPSRDICQRGTSLTIQCQVDSQVTMMFWYRQQPGQSLTLIATANQGSEATYESGFVIDKFPISRPNLTFSTLTVSNMSPEDSSIYLCSVEDKRGSRGYTFGSGTRLTVV.

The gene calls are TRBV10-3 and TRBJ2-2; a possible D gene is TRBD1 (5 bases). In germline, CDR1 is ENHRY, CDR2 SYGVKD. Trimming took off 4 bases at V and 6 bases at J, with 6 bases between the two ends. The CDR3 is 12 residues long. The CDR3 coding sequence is TGTGCCATCAGTGGGGGCGCCGGGGAGCTGTTTTTT. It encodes CAISGGAGELFF.

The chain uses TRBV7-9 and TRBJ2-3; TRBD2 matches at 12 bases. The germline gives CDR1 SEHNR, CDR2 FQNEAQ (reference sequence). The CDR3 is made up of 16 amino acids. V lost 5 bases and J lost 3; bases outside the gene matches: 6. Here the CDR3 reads CASSPTSGGGTDTQYF. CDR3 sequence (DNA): TGTGCCAGCAGCCCGACTAGCGGGGGAGGGACAGATACGCAGTATTTT.

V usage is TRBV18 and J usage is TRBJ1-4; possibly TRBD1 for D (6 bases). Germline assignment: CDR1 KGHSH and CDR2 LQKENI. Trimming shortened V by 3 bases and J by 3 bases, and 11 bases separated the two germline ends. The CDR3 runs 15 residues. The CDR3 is CASSPNRASNEKLFF. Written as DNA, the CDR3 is TGTGCCAGCTCACCGAACAGGGCCTCTAATGAAAAACTGTTTTTT.

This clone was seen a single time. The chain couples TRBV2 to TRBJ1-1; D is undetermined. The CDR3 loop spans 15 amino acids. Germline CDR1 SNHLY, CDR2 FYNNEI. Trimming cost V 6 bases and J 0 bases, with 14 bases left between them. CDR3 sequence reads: CASSQVSVMNTEAFF. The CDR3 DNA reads TGTGCCAGCAGCCAAGTTAGTGTTATGAACACTGAAGCTTTCTTT.

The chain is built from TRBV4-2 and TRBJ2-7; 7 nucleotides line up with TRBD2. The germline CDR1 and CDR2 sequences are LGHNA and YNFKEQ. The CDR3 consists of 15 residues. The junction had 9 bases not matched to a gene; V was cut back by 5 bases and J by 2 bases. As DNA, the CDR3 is TGTGCCAGCAGCAAGACCTCGACTAGCCCCTACGAGCAGTACTTC. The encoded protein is CASSKTSTSPYEQYF.

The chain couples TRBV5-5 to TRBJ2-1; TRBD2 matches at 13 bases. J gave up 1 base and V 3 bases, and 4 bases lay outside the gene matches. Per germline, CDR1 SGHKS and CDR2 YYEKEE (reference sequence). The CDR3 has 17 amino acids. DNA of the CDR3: TGTGCCAGCAGCTCTCGACTAGCGGGGGGTTCCTACAATGAGCAGTTCTTC. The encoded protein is CASSSRLAGGSYNEQFF.

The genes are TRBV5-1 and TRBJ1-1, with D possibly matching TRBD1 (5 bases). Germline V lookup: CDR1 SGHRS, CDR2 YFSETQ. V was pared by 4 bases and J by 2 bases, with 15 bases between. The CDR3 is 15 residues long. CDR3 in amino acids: CASSKPPGTNTEAFF. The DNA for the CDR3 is TGCGCCAGCAGCAAGCCACCCGGGACTAACACTGAAGCTTTCTTT. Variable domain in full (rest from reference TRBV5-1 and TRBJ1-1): KAGVTQTPRYLIKTRGQQVTLSCSPISGHRSVSWYQQTPGQGLQFLFEYFSETQRNKGNFPGRFSGRQFSNSRSEMNVSTLELGDSALYLCASSKPPGTNTEAFFGQGTRLTVV.

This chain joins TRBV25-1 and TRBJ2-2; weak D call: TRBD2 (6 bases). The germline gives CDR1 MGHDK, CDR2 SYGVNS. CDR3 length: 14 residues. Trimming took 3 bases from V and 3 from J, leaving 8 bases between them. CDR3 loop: CASSDREYTGELFF. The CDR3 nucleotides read TGTGCCAGCAGTGATCGGGAGTACACCGGGGAGCTGTTTTTT.

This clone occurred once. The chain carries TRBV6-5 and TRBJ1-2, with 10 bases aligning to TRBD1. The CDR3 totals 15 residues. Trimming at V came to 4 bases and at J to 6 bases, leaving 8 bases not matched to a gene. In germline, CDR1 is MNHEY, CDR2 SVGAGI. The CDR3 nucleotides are TGTGCCAGCAGTTTATCGAGACAGGGGGCTAATGGCTACACCTTC. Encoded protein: CASSLSRQGANGYTF.

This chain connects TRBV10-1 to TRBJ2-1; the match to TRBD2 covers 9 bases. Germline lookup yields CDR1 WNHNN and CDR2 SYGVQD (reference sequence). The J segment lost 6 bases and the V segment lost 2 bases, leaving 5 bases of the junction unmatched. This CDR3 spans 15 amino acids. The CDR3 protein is CASSESGGSLNEQFF. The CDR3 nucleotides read TGCGCCAGCAGTGAGAGCGGGGGGTCTCTCAATGAGCAGTTCTTC.

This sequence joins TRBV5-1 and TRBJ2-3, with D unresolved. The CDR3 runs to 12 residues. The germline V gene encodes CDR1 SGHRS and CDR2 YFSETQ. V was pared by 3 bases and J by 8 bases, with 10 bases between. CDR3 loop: CASSSPFATQYF. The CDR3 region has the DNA TGCGCCAGCAGCTCCCCGTTTGCTACGCAGTATTTT. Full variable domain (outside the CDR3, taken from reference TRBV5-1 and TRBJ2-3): KAGVTQTPRYLIKTRGQQVTLSCSPISGHRSVSWYQQTPGQGLQFLFEYFSETQRNKGNFPGRFSGRQFSNSRSEMNVSTLELGDSALYLCASSSPFATQYFGPGTRLTVL.

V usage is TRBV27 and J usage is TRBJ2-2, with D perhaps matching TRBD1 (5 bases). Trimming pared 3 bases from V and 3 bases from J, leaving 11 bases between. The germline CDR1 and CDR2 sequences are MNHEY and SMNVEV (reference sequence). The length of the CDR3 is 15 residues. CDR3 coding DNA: TGTGCCAGCAGTTTTCTCAGGGCGGACACCGGGGAGCTGTTTTTT. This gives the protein CASSFLRADTGELFF.

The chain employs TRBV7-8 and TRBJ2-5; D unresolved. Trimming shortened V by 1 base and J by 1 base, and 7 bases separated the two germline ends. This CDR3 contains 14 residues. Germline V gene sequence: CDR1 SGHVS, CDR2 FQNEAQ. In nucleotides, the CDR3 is TGTGCCAGCAGCTTAGGAGCAGTCCAAGAGACCCAGTACTTC. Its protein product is CASSLGAVQETQYF.

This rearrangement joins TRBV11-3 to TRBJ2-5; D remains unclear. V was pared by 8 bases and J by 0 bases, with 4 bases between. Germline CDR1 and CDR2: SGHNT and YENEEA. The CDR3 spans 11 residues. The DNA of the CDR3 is TGTGCCAGCCAGTACCAAGAGACCCAGTACTTC. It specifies CASQYQETQYF.

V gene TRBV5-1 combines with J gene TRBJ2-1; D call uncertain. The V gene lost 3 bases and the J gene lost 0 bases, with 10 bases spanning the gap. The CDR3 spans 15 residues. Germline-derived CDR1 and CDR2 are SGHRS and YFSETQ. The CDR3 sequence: CASSWETNSYNEQFF. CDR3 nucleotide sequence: TGCGCCAGCAGCTGGGAAACGAACTCCTACAATGAGCAGTTCTTC.

CDR3 sequence (DNA): TGTGCCAGCAGCGTAGGTTTAACTAGCGGGGGGTCCTACCAAGAGACCCAGTACTTC. Translation: CASSVGLTSGGSYQETQYF. The chain is built from TRBV9 and TRBJ2-5; TRBD2 aligns across 12 bases. Germline V lookup: CDR1 SGDLS, CDR2 YYNGEE. Unmatched junction bases numbered 9, after V lost 0 bases and J lost 0 bases. The CDR3 covers 19 residues.

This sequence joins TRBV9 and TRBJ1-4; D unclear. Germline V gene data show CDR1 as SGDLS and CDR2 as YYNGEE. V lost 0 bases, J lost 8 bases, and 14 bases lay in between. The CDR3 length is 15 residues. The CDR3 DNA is TGTGCCAGCAGCGTAGGTATCGGCCACGGGGAAAAACTGTTTTTT. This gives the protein CASSVGIGHGEKLFF.

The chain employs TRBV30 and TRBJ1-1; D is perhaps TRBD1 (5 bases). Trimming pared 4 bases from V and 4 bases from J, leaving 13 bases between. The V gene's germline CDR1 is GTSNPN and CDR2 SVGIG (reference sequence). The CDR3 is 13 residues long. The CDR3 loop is CAWKKGRVTEAFF. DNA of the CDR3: TGTGCCTGGAAGAAGGGCAGGGTCACTGAAGCTTTCTTT.

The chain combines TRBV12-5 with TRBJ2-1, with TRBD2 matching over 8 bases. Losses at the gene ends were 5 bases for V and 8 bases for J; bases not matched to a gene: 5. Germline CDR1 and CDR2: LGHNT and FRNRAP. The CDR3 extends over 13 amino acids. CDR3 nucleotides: TGTGCTAGTGGTCCGGGACTAGGCTATGAGCAGTTCTTC. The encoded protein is CASGPGLGYEQFF.

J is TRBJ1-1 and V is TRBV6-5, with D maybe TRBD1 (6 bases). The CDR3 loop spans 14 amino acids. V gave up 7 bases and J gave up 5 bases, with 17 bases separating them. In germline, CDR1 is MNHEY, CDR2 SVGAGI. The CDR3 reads CASIPHGQGTEAFF. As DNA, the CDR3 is TGTGCCAGCATTCCTCATGGGCAGGGGACTGAAGCTTTCTTT.